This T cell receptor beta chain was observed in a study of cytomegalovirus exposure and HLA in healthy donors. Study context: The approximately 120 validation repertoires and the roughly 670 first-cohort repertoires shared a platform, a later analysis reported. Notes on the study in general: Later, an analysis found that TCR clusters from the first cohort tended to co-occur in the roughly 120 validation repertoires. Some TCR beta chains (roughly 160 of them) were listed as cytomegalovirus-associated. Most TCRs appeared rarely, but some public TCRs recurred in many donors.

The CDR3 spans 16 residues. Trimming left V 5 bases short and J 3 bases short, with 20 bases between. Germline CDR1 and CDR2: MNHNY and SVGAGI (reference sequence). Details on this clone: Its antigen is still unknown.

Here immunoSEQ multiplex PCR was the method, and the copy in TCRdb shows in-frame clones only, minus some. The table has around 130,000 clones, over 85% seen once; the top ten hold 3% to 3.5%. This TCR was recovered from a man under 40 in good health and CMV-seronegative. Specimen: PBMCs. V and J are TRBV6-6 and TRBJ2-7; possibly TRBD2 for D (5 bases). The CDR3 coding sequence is TGTGCCAGCAGTCCGCGGGCCACCCCGCCCCTCTACGAGCAGTACTTC. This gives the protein CASSPRATPPLYEQYF.